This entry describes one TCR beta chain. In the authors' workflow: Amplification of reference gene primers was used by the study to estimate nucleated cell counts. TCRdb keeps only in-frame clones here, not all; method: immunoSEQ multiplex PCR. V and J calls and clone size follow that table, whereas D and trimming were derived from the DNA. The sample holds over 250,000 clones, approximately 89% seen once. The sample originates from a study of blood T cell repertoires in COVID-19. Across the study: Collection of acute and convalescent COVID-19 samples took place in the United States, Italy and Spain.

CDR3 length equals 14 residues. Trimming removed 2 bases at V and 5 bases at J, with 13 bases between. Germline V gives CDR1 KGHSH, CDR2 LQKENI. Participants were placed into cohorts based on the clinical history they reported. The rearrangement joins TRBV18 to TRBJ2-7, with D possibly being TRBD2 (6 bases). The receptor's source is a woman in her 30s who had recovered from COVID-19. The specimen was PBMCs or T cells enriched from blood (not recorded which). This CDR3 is CASSPSSGSNEQYF. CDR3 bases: TGTGCCAGCTCACCATCCAGCGGGTCCAACGAGCAGTACTTC.